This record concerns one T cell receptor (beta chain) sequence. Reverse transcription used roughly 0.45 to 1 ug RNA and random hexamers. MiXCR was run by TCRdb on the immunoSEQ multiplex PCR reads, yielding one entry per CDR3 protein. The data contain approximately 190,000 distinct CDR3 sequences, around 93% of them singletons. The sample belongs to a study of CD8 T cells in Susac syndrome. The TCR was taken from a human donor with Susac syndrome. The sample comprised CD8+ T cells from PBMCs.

Here the CDR3 reads CATSRDYYDSGVAGGYTF. The CDR3 coding sequence is TGTGCCACCAGCAGAGATTATTATGATTCGGGGGTCGCAGGTGGCTACACCTTC. The rearrangement uses TRBV15 and TRBJ1-2, with D possibly matching TRBD1 (5 bases). The CDR3 covers 18 residues. The germline V gene has CDR1 LNHNV and CDR2 YYDKDF (reference sequence). V lost 0 bases to trimming and J lost 7 bases, with 24 bases between them.